The present T cell receptor (beta chain) was sequenced within a study of long-term antiretroviral therapy in people with HIV. Study-level findings and limits: The range of CDR3 lengths in HIV repertoires proved narrower than that found in controls.

Treatment of all HIV participants took place in the United States. The CDR3 spans 15 residues. Trimming took 3 bases from V and 10 from J; bases not matched to a gene: 12. CDR1 is KGHSY, CDR2 FQNENV, per germline. At the survey level, the v3.0 immunoSEQ assay was run. Clones were read by immunoSEQ multiplex PCR, and TCRdb kept only the in-frame ones, dropping some. The sample has 25,000 to 30,000 clones; about 89% are singletons. In this sample, this clone turned up once. Its antigen is not known. The genes are TRBV16 and TRBJ2-1; 7 bases align to TRBD2. This specimen was unsorted PBMCs, taken 3.1 years after starting antiretroviral therapy. This clonotype was sampled from a man between 18 and 35 years old with HIV. The DNA of the CDR3 is TGTGCCAGCAGCCAGGGCGGCGGGGGTGTGAGAGAGCAGTTCTTC. Translating gives CASSQGGGGVREQFF.